The clone carrying this T cell receptor (beta chain) occurred a few times. Its antigen is not known. This sample was included in a study of identical twins. Study-wide results and limits: Weaker excess sharing between twins was seen in beta out-of-frame sequences. Modelling approaches yielded underestimates of out-of-frame TCR alpha sharing between monozygotic twins. Out-of-frame alpha sequences shared by twins were enriched for low generation probability.

Germline CDR1 reads SGHNT; CDR2 reads YYREEE (reference sequence). The CDR3 is 18 amino acids. Between the trimmed V and J ends, which lost 4 bases and 3 bases, there was a span of 24 bases. cDNA molecules carried unique molecular identifiers, and template switching added a universal primer site. One entry per CDR3 protein, called by TCRdb with MiXCR from the 5' RACE reads. The sample comprises some 660,000 distinct CDR3 sequences, 8.6% of which are singletons, and 0.75% to 1% rests with the top ten. These sequences were also reported in another study, on yellow fever vaccine responses in identical twins.

V gene TRBV5-4 combines with J gene TRBJ2-3, with a possible D match to TRBD2 (6 bases). The sequencing input was PBMCs. The origin of this receptor is a woman aged 18-30 years in good health. In nucleotides, the CDR3 is TGTGCCAGCAGCCCCTGGACCCAAGGGAGGTCCCGAACAGATACGCAGTATTTT. It translates to CASSPWTQGRSRTDTQYF.